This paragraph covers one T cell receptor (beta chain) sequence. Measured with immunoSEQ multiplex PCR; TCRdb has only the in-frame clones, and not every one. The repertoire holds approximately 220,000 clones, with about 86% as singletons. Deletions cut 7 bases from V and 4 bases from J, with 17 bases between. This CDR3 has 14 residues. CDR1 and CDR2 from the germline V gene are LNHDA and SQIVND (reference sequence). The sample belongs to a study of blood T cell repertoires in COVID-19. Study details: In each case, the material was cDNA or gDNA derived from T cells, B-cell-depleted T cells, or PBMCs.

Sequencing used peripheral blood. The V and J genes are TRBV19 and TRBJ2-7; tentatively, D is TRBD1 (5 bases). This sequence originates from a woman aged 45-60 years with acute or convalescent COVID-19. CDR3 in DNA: TGTGCCAGTACAATAACAGGTTCTTCTTACGAGCAGTACTTC. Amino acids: CASTITGSSYEQYF.